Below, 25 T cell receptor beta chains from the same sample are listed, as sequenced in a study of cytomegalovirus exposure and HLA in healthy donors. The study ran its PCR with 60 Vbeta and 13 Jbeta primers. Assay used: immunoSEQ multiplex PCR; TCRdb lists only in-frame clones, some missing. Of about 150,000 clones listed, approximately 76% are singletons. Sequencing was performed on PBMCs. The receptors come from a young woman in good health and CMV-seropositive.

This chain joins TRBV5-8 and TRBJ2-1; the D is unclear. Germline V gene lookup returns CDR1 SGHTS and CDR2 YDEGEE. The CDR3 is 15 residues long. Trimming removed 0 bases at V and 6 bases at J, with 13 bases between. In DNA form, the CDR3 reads TGTGCCAGCAGCTTGGGGAGCACAATTGGCAATGAGCAGTTCTTC. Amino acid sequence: CASSLGSTIGNEQFF.

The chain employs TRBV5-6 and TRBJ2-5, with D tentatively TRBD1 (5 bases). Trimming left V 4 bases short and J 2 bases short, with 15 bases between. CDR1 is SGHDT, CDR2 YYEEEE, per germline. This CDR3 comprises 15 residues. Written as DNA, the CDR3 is TGTGCCAGCAGCGCGGTAGACAGAGATCAAGAGACCCAGTACTTC. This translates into CASSAVDRDQETQYF.

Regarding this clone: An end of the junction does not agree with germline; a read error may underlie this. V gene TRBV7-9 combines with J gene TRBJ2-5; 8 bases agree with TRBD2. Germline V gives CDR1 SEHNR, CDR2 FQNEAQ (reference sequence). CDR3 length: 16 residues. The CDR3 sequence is CSSTQKLTGGQETQYF. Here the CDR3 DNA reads TGTTCCAGCACCCAAAAGCTAACGGGGGGGCAAGAGACCCAGTACTTC.

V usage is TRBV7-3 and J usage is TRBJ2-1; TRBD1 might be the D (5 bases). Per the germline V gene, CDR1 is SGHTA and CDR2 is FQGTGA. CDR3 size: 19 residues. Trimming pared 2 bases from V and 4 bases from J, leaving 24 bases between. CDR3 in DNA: TGTGCCAGCAGCTTACGCCCTCCAGGGCTAGGAAGAGAGTACAATGAGCAGTTCTTC. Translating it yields CASSLRPPGLGREYNEQFF.

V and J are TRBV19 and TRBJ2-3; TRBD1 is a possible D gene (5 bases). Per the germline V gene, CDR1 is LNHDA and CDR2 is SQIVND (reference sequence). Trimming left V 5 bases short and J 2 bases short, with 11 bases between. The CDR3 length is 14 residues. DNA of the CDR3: TGTGCCAGTAGTCTCCAGGGCCCCACAGATACGCAGTATTTT. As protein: CASSLQGPTDTQYF.

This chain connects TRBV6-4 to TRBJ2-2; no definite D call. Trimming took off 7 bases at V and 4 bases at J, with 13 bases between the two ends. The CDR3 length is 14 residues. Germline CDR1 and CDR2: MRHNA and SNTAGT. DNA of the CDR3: TGTGCCAGCACGCCCTCCCCCGGCACCGGGGAGCTGTTTTTT. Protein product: CASTPSPGTGELFF.

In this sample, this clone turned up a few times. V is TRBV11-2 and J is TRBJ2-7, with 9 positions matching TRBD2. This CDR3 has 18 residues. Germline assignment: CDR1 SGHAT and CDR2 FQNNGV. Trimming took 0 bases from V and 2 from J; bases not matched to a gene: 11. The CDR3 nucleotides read TGTGCCAGCAGCTTAGATGACTTGGTAGCGGGGGTACCCTACGAGCAGTACTTC. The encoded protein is CASSLDDLVAGVPYEQYF.

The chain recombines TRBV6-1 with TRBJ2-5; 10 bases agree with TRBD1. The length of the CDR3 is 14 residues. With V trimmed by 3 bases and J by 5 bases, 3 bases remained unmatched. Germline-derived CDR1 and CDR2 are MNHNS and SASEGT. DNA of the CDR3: TGTGCCAGCAGTGATGGGACAGGGGTGGAGACCCAGTACTTC. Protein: CASSDGTGVETQYF.

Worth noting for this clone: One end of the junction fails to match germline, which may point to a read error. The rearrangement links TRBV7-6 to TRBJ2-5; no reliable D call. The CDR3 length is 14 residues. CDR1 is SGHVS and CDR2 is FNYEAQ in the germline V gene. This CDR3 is CASSLTSRPETPYF. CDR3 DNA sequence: TGTGCCAGCAGCTTAACCTCGCGGCCGGAGACCCCGTACTTC.

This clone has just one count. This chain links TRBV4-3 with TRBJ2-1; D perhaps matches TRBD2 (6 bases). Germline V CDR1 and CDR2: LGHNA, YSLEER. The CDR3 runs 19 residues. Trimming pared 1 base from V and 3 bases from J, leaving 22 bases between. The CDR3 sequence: CASSQAPFGGGVVYNEQFF. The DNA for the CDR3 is TGCGCCAGCAGCCAAGCCCCATTTGGTGGCGGGGTTGTCTACAATGAGCAGTTCTTC.

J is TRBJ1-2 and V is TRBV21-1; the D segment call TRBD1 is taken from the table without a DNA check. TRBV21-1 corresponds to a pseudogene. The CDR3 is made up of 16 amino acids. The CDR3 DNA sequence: TGTGCCAGCAGAACTACCGGACAGGGATCGAGCTATGGCTACACCTTC. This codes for CASRTTGQGSSYGYTF.

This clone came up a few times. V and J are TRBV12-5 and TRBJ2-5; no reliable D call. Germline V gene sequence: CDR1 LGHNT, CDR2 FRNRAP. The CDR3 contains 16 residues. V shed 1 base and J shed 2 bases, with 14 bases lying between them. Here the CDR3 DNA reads TGTGCTAGTGGTTTGGGTGATTTGGCATTTCAAGAGACCCAGTACTTC. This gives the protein CASGLGDLAFQETQYF. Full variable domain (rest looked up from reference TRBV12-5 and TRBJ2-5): DARVTQTPRHKVTEMGQEVTMRCQPILGHNTVFWYRQTMMQGLELLAYFRNRAPLDDSGMPKDRFSAEMPDATLATLKIQPSEPRDSAVYFCASGLGDLAFQETQYFGPGTRLLVL.

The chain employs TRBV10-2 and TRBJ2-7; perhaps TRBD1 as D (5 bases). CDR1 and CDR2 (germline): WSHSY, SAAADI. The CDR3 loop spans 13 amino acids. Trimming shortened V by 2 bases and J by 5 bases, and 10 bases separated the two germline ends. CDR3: CASSEAGNHEQYF. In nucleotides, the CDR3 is TGCGCCAGCAGTGAGGCAGGGAATCACGAGCAGTACTTC.

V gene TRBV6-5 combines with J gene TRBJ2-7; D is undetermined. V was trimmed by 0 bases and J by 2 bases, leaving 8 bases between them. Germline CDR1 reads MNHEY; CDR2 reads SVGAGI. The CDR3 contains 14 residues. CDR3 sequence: CASSYSSVPYEQYF. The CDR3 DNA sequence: TGTGCCAGCAGTTACTCGAGCGTACCCTACGAGCAGTACTTC.

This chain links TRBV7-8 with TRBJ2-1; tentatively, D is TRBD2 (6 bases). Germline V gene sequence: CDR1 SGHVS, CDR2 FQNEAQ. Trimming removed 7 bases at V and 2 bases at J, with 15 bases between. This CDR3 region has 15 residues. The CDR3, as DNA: TGTGCCAGCACCCCAGGCGGGGCACCCTACAATGAGCAGTTCTTC. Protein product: CASTPGGAPYNEQFF.

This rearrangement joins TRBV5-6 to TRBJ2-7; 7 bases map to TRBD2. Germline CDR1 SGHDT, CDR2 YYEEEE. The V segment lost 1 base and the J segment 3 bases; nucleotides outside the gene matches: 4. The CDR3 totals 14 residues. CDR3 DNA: TGTGCCAGCAGCTTGCCGGGGAGGGGCTACGAGCAGTACTTC. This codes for CASSLPGRGYEQYF.

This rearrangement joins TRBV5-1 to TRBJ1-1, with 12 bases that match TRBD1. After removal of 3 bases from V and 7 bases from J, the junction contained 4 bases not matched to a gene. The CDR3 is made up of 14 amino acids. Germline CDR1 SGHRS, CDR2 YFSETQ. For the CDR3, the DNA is TGCGCCAGCAGCTGGGGGACAGGGGGCGGTGAAGCTTTCTTT. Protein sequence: CASSWGTGGGEAFF.

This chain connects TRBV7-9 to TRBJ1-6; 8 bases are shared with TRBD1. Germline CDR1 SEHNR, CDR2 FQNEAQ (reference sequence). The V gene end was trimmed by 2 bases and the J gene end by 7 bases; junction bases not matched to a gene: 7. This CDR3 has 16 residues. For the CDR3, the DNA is TGTGCCAGCAGCTTAAGGCAGGGGGCCTCGAATTCACCCCTCCACTTT. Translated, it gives CASSLRQGASNSPLHF.

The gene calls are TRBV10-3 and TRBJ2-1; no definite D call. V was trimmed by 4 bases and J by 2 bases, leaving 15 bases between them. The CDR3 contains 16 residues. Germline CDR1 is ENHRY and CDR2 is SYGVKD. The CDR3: CAISASVRPTYNEQFF. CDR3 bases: TGTGCCATCAGTGCCTCCGTGAGGCCTACCTACAATGAGCAGTTCTTC.

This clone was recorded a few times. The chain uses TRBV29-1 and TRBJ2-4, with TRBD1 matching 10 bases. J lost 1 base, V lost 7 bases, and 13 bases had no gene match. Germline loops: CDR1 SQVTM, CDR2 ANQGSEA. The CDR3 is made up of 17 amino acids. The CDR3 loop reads CSASGTGAAVAKNIQYF. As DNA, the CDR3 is TGCAGCGCATCCGGGACAGGGGCCGCCGTGGCCAAAAACATTCAGTACTTC.

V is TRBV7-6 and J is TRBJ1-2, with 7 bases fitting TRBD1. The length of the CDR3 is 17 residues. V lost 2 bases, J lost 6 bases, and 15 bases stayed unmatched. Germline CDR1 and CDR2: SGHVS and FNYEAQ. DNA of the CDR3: TGTGCCAGCAGCTTACAGGGGCTGGGCAGGGGGAGAGATGGCTACACCTTC. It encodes CASSLQGLGRGRDGYTF. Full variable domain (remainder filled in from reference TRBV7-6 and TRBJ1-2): GAGVSQSPRYKVTKRGQDVALRCDPISGHVSLYWYRQALGQGPEFLTYFNYEAQQDKSGLPNDRFSAERPEGSISTLTIQRTEQRDSAMYRCASSLQGLGRGRDGYTFGSGTRLTVV.

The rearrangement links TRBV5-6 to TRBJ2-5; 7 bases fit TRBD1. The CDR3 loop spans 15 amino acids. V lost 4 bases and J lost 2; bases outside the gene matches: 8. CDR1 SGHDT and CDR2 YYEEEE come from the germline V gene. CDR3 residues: CASSTRTGVQETQYF. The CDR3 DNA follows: TGTGCCAGCAGCACCAGGACAGGCGTTCAAGAGACCCAGTACTTC.

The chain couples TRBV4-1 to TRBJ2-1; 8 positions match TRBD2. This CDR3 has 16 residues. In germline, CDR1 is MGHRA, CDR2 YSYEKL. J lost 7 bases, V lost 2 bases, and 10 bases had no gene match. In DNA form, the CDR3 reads TGCGCCAGCAGCCAACAGATGGGCGGGGGGTTTAATGAGCAGTTCTTC. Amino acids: CASSQQMGGGFNEQFF.

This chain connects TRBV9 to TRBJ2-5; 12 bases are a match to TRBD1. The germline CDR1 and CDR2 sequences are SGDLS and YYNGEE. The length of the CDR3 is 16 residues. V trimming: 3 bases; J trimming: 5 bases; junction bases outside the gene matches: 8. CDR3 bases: TGTGCCAGCAGCGCCGGGGGGACAGGGGGCCGCGAGACCCAGTACTTC. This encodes CASSAGGTGGRETQYF.

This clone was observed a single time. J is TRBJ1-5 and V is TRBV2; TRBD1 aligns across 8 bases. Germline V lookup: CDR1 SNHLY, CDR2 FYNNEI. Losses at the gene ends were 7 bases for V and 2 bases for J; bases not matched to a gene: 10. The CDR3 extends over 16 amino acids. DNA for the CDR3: TGTGCCAGCACCCTAATACCGGGACAGGGCAATCAGCCCCAGCATTTT. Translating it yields CASTLIPGQGNQPQHF.